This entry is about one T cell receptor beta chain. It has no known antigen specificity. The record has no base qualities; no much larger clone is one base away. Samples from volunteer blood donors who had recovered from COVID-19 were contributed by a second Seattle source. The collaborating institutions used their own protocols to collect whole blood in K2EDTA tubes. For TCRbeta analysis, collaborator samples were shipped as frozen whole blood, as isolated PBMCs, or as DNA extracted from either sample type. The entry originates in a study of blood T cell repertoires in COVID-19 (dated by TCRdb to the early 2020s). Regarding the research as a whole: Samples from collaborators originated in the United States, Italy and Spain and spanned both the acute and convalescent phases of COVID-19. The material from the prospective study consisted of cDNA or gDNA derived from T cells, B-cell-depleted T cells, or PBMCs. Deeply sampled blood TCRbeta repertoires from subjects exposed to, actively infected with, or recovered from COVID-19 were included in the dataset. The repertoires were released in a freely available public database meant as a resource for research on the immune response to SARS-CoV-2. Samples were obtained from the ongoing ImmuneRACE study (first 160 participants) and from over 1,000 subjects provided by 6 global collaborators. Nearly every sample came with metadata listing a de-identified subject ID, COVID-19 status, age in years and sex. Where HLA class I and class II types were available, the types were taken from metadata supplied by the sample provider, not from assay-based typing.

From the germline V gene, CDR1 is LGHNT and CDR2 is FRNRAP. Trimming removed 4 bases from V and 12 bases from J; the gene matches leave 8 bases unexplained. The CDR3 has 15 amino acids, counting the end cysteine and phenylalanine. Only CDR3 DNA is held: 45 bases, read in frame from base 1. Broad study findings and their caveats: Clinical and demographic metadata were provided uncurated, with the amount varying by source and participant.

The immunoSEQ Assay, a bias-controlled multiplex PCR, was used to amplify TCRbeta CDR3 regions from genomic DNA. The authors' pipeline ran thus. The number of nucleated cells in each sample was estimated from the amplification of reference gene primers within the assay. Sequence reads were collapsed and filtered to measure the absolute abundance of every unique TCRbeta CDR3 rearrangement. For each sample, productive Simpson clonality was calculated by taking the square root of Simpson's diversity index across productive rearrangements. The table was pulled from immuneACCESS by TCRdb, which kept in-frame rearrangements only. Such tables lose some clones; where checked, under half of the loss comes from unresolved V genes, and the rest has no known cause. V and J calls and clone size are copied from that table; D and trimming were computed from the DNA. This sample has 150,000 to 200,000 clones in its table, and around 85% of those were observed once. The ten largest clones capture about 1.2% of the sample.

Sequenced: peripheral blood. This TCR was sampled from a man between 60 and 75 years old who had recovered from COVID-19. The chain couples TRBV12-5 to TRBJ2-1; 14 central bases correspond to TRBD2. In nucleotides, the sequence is TGTGCTAGTGGTTCATCGGGACTAGCGGGAGCGGGGCAGTTCTTC. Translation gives CASGSSGLAGAGQFF.